This TCR beta chain was recorded in a study of control samples from healthy donors and cancer patients. The protocol was immunoSEQ multiplex PCR, while the TCRdb copy is restricted to in-frame clones and leaves out a portion. The sample shows some 99,000 clones, about 89% of them seen only once. Per the germline V gene, CDR1 is SNHLY and CDR2 is FYNNEI. V lost 0 bases, J lost 4 bases, and 15 bases lay in between. The CDR3 sequence is 16 residues long. The receptor's source is a woman aged 45-65 years in good health. The chain links TRBV2 to TRBJ1-2; the D is unclear. Sequencing was carried out using blood. The DNA for the CDR3 is TGTGCCAGCAGTGAAGCGCTTATGACATCGGGCTATGGCTACACCTTC. It yields the protein CASSEALMTSGYGYTF.